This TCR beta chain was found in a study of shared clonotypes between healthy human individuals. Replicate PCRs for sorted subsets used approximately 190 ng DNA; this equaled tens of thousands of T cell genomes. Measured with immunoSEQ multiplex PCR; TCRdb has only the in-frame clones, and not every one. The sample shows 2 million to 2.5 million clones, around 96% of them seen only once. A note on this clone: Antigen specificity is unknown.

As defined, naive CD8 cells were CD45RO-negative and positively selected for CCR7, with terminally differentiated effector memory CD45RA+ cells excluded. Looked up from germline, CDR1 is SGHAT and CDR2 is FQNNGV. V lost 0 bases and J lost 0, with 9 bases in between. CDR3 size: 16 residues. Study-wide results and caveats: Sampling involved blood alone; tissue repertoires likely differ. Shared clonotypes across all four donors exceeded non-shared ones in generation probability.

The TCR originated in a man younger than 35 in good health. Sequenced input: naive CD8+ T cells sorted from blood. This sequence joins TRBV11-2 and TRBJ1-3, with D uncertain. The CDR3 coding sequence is TGTGCCAGCAGCTTAGATCAGTCAGTCTCTGGAAACACCATATATTTT. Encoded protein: CASSLDQSVSGNTIYF.